These 17 T cell receptor beta chains share one sample of origin, sequenced in a study of blood T cell repertoires in COVID-19. This table comes from immunoSEQ multiplex PCR, and its TCRdb copy is limited to in-frame clones, with some not included. The data hold fewer than 350,000 clones, with roughly 85% observed a single time. The sequenced sample consisted of PBMCs or T cells enriched from blood (not recorded which). Every receptor here comes from a woman in her thirties or forties who had recovered from COVID-19.

In this sample, this clone turned up a few times. The chain links TRBV29-1 to TRBJ2-5; 7 bases agree with TRBD2. Germline V lookup: CDR1 SQVTM, CDR2 ANQGSEA. CDR3 length equals 15 residues. Losses at the gene ends were 1 base for V and 4 bases for J; bases not matched to a gene: 9. Here the CDR3 DNA reads TGCAGCGTTGAAGGGCTAGCGGTAGAAGGAGAGACCCAGTACTTC. Its translation is CSVEGLAVEGETQYF.

This clone was counted a few times. This CDR3 reads CASSRTSGLSYNEQFF. The CDR3 nucleotides read TGCGCCAGCAGCAGGACTAGCGGGCTCTCCTACAATGAGCAGTTCTTC. The V and J genes are TRBV5-1 and TRBJ2-1; 11 bases fit TRBD2. This CDR3 has 16 residues. The ends lost 4 bases at V and 0 bases at J; junction bases unmatched: 3. Per germline, CDR1 SGHRS and CDR2 YFSETQ.

The V call is TRBV6-6, the J call TRBJ2-1; 8 bases fit TRBD2. V gave up 5 bases and J gave up 2 bases; unmatched junction bases: 14. The CDR3 is 18 residues long. CDR1 is MNHNY, CDR2 SVGAGI, per germline (reference sequence). The DNA of the CDR3 is TGTGCCAGCAGTCCGGCCCCGGTCGCGGGAGGCGCCTACAATGAGCAGTTCTTC. Translating it yields CASSPAPVAGGAYNEQFF.

This chain links TRBV7-9 with TRBJ2-7; TRBD2 agrees at 8 bases. Trimming cost V 5 bases and J 2 bases; bases outside gene matches: 5. The CDR3 sequence is 14 residues long. Germline CDR1 and CDR2: SEHNR and FQNEAQ (reference sequence). CDR3 protein: CASSPPAGAYEQYF. In nucleotides, the CDR3 is TGTGCCAGCAGCCCCCCAGCGGGAGCCTACGAGCAGTACTTC.

The genes are TRBV7-2 and TRBJ2-5, with no clear D. V was trimmed by 4 bases and J by 8 bases, leaving 17 bases between them. The CDR3 runs to 14 residues. Germline V gene sequence: CDR1 SGHTA, CDR2 FQGNSA. For the CDR3, the DNA is TGTGCCAGCAGCTCTACCTGGAGAAGAGATACCCAGTACTTC. Amino acid sequence: CASSSTWRRDTQYF.

This clone was picked up one time. The junction departs from the called germline gene at one end, perhaps through a read error. The rearrangement joins TRBV7-7 to TRBJ2-3; 14 nucleotides match TRBD2. Germline CDR1 SSHAT, CDR2 FNYEAQ (reference sequence). The CDR3 loop spans 19 amino acids. The CDR3 loop is CASSLEGLAGDMYPDTQYF. CDR3 DNA: TGTGCTAGCAGCTTAGAGGGACTAGCGGGAGATATGTACCCAGATACGCAGTATTTT.

This clone was picked up one time. The genes are TRBV29-1 and TRBJ2-1, with TRBD2 matching over 7 bases. The junction had 6 bases not matched to a gene; V was cut back by 4 bases and J by 0 bases. CDR1 SQVTM and CDR2 ANQGSEA come from the germline V gene. The CDR3 loop spans 15 amino acids. CDR3 coding DNA: TGCAGCGTTGGGATAGCGGGCAGCTCCTACAATGAGCAGTTCTTC. It translates to CSVGIAGSSYNEQFF.

V usage is TRBV5-1 and J usage is TRBJ2-7, with D possibly being TRBD1 (5 bases). With 2 bases removed from V and 2 bases from J, the gap between germline ends came to 17 bases. The germline V gene encodes CDR1 SGHRS and CDR2 YFSETQ. This CDR3 has 16 residues. The CDR3 here is CASSLGAGPMAYEQYF. In nucleotides, the CDR3 is TGCGCCAGCAGCTTAGGGGCAGGGCCCATGGCCTACGAGCAGTACTTC.

The chain carries TRBV5-8 and TRBJ2-3; 7 positions agree with TRBD2. V dropped 9 bases and J dropped 0; count of bases not matched to a gene: 10. The CDR3 is 15 amino acids. The V gene's germline CDR1 is SGHTS and CDR2 YDEGEE. The CDR3 sequence is CATTQLATSTDTQYF. The DNA for the CDR3 is TGTGCCACAACCCAACTAGCGACCAGCACAGATACGCAGTATTTT.

V and J are TRBV5-6 and TRBJ2-5, with 9 bases lining up with TRBD1. This CDR3 is built from 13 residues. J gave up 4 bases and V 4 bases, and 2 bases lay outside the gene matches. Looked up from germline, CDR1 is SGHDT and CDR2 is YYEEEE. CDR3 residues: CASSRGQGETQYF. The CDR3 region has the DNA TGTGCCAGCAGCCGGGGACAGGGAGAGACCCAGTACTTC.

In its sample, this clone was seen once. The chain carries TRBV7-2 and TRBJ2-7; D might be TRBD2 (6 bases). Germline V gene data show CDR1 as SGHTA and CDR2 as FQGNSA. The CDR3 covers 15 residues. V gave up 5 bases and J gave up 6 bases, with 20 bases separating them. The CDR3 coding sequence is TGTGCCAGCAGCCCCTATGCCCTAGCGAATCCCGAGCAGTACTTC. Residues: CASSPYALANPEQYF.

The V gene is TRBV24-1, the J gene TRBJ1-2; no reliable D call. V lost 3 bases to trimming and J lost 6 bases, with 7 bases between them. CDR3 size: 12 residues. Germline V gives CDR1 KGHDR, CDR2 SFDVKD. The CDR3 nucleotides read TGTGCCACCAGTGATCATACGGATGGCTACACCTTC. Translation gives CATSDHTDGYTF.

This clone was recorded only once. The chain recombines TRBV4-3 with TRBJ1-1, with a tentative D call TRBD1 (6 bases). V shed 2 bases and J shed 1 base, with 11 bases lying between them. The CDR3 covers 15 residues. Germline CDR1 is LGHNA and CDR2 is YSLEER. CDR3 protein: CASSQIKGENTEAFF. CDR3 coding DNA: TGCGCCAGCAGCCAAATCAAGGGGGAGAACACTGAAGCTTTCTTT.

The chain links TRBV12-3 or TRBV12-4 to TRBJ1-2; D gene unclear. Trimming took 6 bases from V and 4 from J, leaving 9 bases between them. The CDR3 runs to 12 residues. DNA of the CDR3: TGTGCCAGCAGGTGGGCCGGCTATGGCTACACCTTC. Translation: CASRWAGYGYTF.

The rearrangement joins TRBV29-1 to TRBJ2-1, with a weak D call TRBD2 (5 bases). Trimming removed 2 bases at V and 10 bases at J, with 18 bases between. This CDR3 has 14 residues. In germline, CDR1 is SQVTM, CDR2 ANQGSEA. Here the CDR3 reads CSVEHSSSGYEQFF. The CDR3, as DNA: TGCAGCGTTGAACATTCCTCCTCGGGATACGAGCAGTTCTTC.

CDR3 region: CASSPPGQGNGEQFF. In DNA form, the CDR3 reads TGTGCCAGCAGTCCGCCGGGACAGGGTAATGGTGAGCAGTTCTTC. This chain connects TRBV28 to TRBJ2-1, with TRBD1 identical over 9 bases. This CDR3 is built from 15 residues. Per the germline V gene, CDR1 is MDHEN and CDR2 is SYDVKM. Trimming took 5 bases from V and 9 from J; bases not matched to a gene: 11.

The J gene is TRBJ1-2, the V gene TRBV5-1; TRBD1 is a possible D gene (6 bases). Per germline, CDR1 SGHRS and CDR2 YFSETQ. The CDR3 is 15 amino acids. The V gene lost 4 bases and the J gene lost 5 bases, with 18 bases spanning the gap. The CDR3 loop is CASSLTGSVIYGYTF. CDR3 nucleotide sequence: TGCGCCAGCAGCCTAACAGGGTCGGTAATTTATGGCTACACCTTC.